The 9 T cell receptor beta chains below come from one sample, sequenced in a study of response to subunit inactivated influenza vaccine (dated 2018 in TCRdb). The library was built by means of RT-PCR. Sequencing took place on an Illumina HiSeq 2500. The raw public reads went through TCRdb reprocessing: fastp at Q25, MiXCR clone calling, in-frame beta chains kept. A single entry per CDR3 protein holds the most common genes and DNA from its merged rows. For this sample the table gives approximately 170,000 distinct CDR3 sequences, of which around 15% were detected only once. The ten largest clones represent roughly 26% of the sample. The specimen was CD8+ T cells sorted from PBMCs, collected about 5 days after vaccination. The origin of the receptors is a man aged 50 to 59 who received an inactivated influenza vaccine. Donor details come from another sample of the same person, matched by shared clones.

This clonotype occurred a few times. The chain links TRBV4-2 to TRBJ2-7; the match to TRBD2 covers 7 bases. V was pared by 3 bases and J by 2 bases, with 4 bases of the junction left unmatched. CDR3 length equals 14 residues. Germline assignment: CDR1 LGHNA and CDR2 YNFKEQ. The CDR3 coding sequence is TGTGCCAGCAGCCATAGCGGGTCCGCCTACGAGCAGTACTTC. Its translation is CASSHSGSAYEQYF.

This clonotype was detected ten times or more. The chain carries TRBV7-6 and TRBJ2-3; 8 nucleotides match TRBD2. Germline CDR1 and CDR2: SGHVS and FNYEAQ. There are 17 residues in the CDR3. J gave up 4 bases and V 0 bases, and 9 bases lay outside the gene matches. The CDR3 coding sequence is TGTGCCAGCAGCTTAGCCCCAGGCGGGGGGCAGGCAGATACGCAGTATTTT. Encoded protein: CASSLAPGGGQADTQYF. Supplemented by reference TRBV7-6 and TRBJ2-3, the full variable domain reads GAGVSQSPRYKVTKRGQDVALRCDPISGHVSLYWYRQALGQGPEFLTYFNYEAQQDKSGLPNDRFSAERPEGSISTLTIQRTEQRDSAMYRCASSLAPGGGQADTQYFGPGTRLTVL.

This clonotype was picked up a small number of times. This chain connects TRBV6-1 to TRBJ2-7; TRBD2 is a possible D gene (5 bases). CDR3 length: 15 amino acids. CDR1 and CDR2 from the germline V gene are MNHNS and SASEGT. With 6 bases removed from V and 2 bases from J, the gap between germline ends came to 17 bases. For the CDR3, the DNA is TGTGCCAGCAGGGAGTCGGGAACGGGCCCCTACGAGCAGTACTTC. This encodes CASRESGTGPYEQYF.

This clonotype was detected only a few times. The rearrangement links TRBV18 to TRBJ1-2; no clear D gene. V shed 5 bases and J shed 8 bases, with 18 bases lying between them. The CDR3 is made up of 14 amino acids. Germline loops: CDR1 KGHSH, CDR2 LQKENI. CDR3 bases: TGTGCCAGCTCAGAAGGTCTACTGGTCACCGGCTACACCTTC. Translation: CASSEGLLVTGYTF.

Notes on this clonotype: Germline is not matched at one junction end, which may reflect a read error. This chain links TRBV28 with TRBJ2-4, with 9 positions matching TRBD1. The CDR3 contains 15 residues. In germline, CDR1 is MDHEN, CDR2 SYDVKM. CDR3 residues: CVSSYLGTGTNIQYF. The DNA of the CDR3 is TGTGTCAGCAGTTACCTTGGGACAGGGACAAACATTCAGTACTTC.

The V and J genes are TRBV29-1 and TRBJ1-1; D remains ambiguous. The CDR3 is made up of 12 amino acids. V was cut by 7 bases and J by 1 base, with 10 bases left in between. CDR1 and CDR2 from the germline V gene are SQVTM and ANQGSEA. The CDR3 region is CSAAGSNTEAFF. For the CDR3, the DNA is TGCAGCGCAGCCGGGTCGAACACTGAAGCTTTCTTT.

The chain employs TRBV3-1 and TRBJ2-7, with D possibly being TRBD1 (5 bases). The CDR3 has 15 amino acids. Germline values: CDR1 LGHDT, CDR2 YNNKEL (reference sequence). V gave up 1 base and J gave up 2 bases, with 12 bases separating them. The CDR3 DNA is TGTGCCAGCAGCCAAGCTATTGGCAGGGCCTACGAGCAGTACTTC. It codes for CASSQAIGRAYEQYF.

This clonotype was counted between two and nine times. This chain links TRBV27 with TRBJ2-7; 7 bases line up with TRBD2. V trimming: 4 bases; J trimming: 0 bases; junction bases outside the gene matches: 3. This CDR3 has 14 amino acids. CDR1 MNHEY and CDR2 SMNVEV come from the germline V gene (reference sequence). The CDR3 loop is CASSWGGDSYEQYF. DNA for the CDR3: TGTGCCAGCAGTTGGGGGGGGGACTCCTACGAGCAGTACTTC.

This clonotype showed up just a few times. The rearrangement joins TRBV6-1 to TRBJ2-5, with 8 bases fitting TRBD1. Germline V gene data show CDR1 as MNHNS and CDR2 as SASEGT. The CDR3 length is 14 residues. Trimming took 8 bases from V and 4 from J; bases not matched to a gene: 9. CDR3 loop: CASGGQGRRETQYF. As DNA, the CDR3 is TGTGCCAGCGGAGGACAGGGTCGTCGAGAGACCCAGTACTTC.